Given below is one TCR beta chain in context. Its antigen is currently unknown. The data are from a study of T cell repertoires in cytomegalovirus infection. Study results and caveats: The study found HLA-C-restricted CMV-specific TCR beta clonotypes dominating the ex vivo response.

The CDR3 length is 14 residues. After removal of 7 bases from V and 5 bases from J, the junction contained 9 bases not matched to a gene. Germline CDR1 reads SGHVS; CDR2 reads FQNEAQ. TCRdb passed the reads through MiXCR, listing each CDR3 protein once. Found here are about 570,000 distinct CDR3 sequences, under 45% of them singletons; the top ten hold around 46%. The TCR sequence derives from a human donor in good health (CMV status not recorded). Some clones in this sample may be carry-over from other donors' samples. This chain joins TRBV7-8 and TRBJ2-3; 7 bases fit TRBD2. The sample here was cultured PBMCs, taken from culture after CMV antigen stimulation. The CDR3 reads CASNLWGGGDTQYF. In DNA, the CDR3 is TGTGCCAGCAATTTATGGGGGGGAGGAGATACGCAGTATTTT.